Each of the 6 T cell receptor beta chains below was sequenced from the same sample in a study of CD8+ T cells in alopecia areata. In each case, RNA was isolated and then reverse transcribed into cDNA as the sequencing template. Clones were read by immunoSEQ multiplex PCR, and TCRdb kept only the in-frame ones, dropping some. The repertoire holds about 220,000 clones, with more than 45% as singletons. Specified treatment: oral pan-JAK inhibitor, 5-10 mg twice daily. The material was CD4+ T cells sorted from blood, obtained at week 4, from a patient treated with tofacitinib. The receptors derive from a human donor with alopecia areata.

This clone showed up just a few times. The chain joins TRBV4-3 to TRBJ2-3; 8 bases line up with TRBD2. This CDR3 has 20 residues. Germline-derived CDR1 and CDR2 are LGHNA and YSLEER. The V gene end was trimmed by 0 bases and the J gene end by 3 bases; junction bases not matched to a gene: 17. The DNA of the CDR3 is TGCGCCAGCAGCCAAGATAGAGGGACTAGGCTTAAATCCCGGACAGATACGCAGTATTTT. Translated, it gives CASSQDRGTRLKSRTDTQYF.

The CDR3 protein is CASTGGNSPLHF. The CDR3, as DNA: TGTGCCTCGACAGGGGGTAATTCACCCCTCCACTTT. The genes are TRBV30 and TRBJ1-6; 9 bases align to TRBD1. This CDR3 contains 12 residues. V lost 7 bases and J lost 6; bases outside the gene matches: 1. The germline gives CDR1 GTSNPN, CDR2 SVGIG (reference sequence). Based on the CDR3 plus reference TRBV30 and TRBJ1-6, the full variable domain is SQTIHQWPATLVQPVGSPLSLECTVEGTSNPNLYWYRQAAGRGLQLLFYSVGIGQISSEVPQNLSASRPQDRQFILSSKKLLLSDSGFYLCASTGGNSPLHFGNGTRLTVT.

Here the CDR3 reads CSVVGGFGNTEAFF. In DNA, the CDR3 is TGCAGCGTTGTAGGGGGGTTCGGGAACACTGAAGCTTTCTTT. The chain joins TRBV29-1 to TRBJ1-1, with D possibly TRBD1 on 6 matching bases. V dropped 4 bases and J dropped 1 base, with 13 bases sitting between them. The V gene's germline CDR1 is SQVTM and CDR2 ANQGSEA. The CDR3 is 14 amino acids.

The rearrangement links TRBV14 to TRBJ2-7, with D perhaps TRBD2 (6 bases). V gave up 4 bases and J gave up 2 bases, with 9 bases separating them. Germline CDR1 and CDR2: SGHDN and FVKESK. The CDR3 runs 13 residues. In DNA form, the CDR3 reads TGTGCCAGCAGCCGACTAGGAACCTACGAGCAGTACTTC. The encoded protein is CASSRLGTYEQYF.

In this sample, this clone turned up a few times. The gene calls are TRBV5-1 and TRBJ2-3; TRBD2 agrees at 11 bases. The CDR3 is 16 amino acids. Trimming took 4 bases from V and 3 from J; bases not matched to a gene: 7. Germline loops: CDR1 SGHRS, CDR2 YFSETQ. The CDR3 protein is CASSTGTSGPTDTQYF. The CDR3 DNA reads as TGCGCCAGCAGCACCGGGACTAGCGGACCAACAGATACGCAGTATTTT.

The rearrangement links TRBV7-9 to TRBJ1-2; D not certain. This CDR3 region has 13 residues. The V end was cut by 5 bases, the J end by 2 bases, with 9 bases between. Germline CDR1 reads SEHNR; CDR2 reads FQNEAQ (reference sequence). This CDR3 is CASSHPGNYGYTF. CDR3 coding DNA: TGTGCCAGCAGCCATCCTGGAAACTATGGCTACACCTTC.